This T cell receptor (beta chain) was captured by sequencing in a study of cytomegalovirus exposure and HLA in healthy donors. Broader study findings: Later on, an analysis showed TCR association rates differing by HLA locus, with DRB1 the most and HLA-C the fewest.

Amplification used 60 Vbeta primers and 13 Jbeta primers. Sequenced by immunoSEQ multiplex PCR; TCRdb stores in-frame clones only, minus some. The table records around 300,000 clones, 85% to 90% of them present only once. The V end was cut by 6 bases, the J end by 8 bases, with 13 bases between. Germline-derived CDR1 and CDR2 are LNHDA and SQIVND (reference sequence). The CDR3 spans 13 residues. On this clone itself: The antigen is not known.

The specimen sequenced was PBMCs. The chain carries TRBV19 and TRBJ1-4, with unresolved D. The sequence came from a woman between 18 and 29 years old in good health and CMV-seronegative. As DNA, the CDR3 is TGTGCCAGTAGGAAAATAGTCGGGGAAAAACTGTTTTTT. Its translation: CASRKIVGEKLFF.